The 26 T cell receptor beta chains below were found in one sample sequenced in a study of shared clonotypes between healthy human individuals. Cells designated naive CD8 were CD45RO-negative and were positively selected for CCR7, with terminally differentiated effector memory CD45RA+ cells excluded. The data were produced by immunoSEQ multiplex PCR, yet TCRdb's version contains in-frame clones alone and is incomplete. The table records roughly 2.1 million clones, about 92% of them present only once. Sequencing was performed on naive CD8+ T cells from PBMCs. The receptors stem from a man younger than 30 in good health. Some clones in this sample may be carry-over from other donors' samples.

The chain links TRBV7-8 to TRBJ1-5; unclear D gene. The germline gives CDR1 SGHVS, CDR2 FQNEAQ. The length of the CDR3 is 15 residues. Trimming shortened V by 3 bases and J by 0 bases, and 9 bases separated the two germline ends. The CDR3 spells CASSLLLSSNQPQHF. The DNA for the CDR3 is TGTGCCAGCAGCTTGTTGCTCAGTAGCAATCAGCCCCAGCATTTT.

V usage is TRBV5-4 and J usage is TRBJ1-1; D unresolved. The CDR3 has 14 amino acids. V lost 4 bases, J lost 3 bases, and 13 bases lay in between. Germline CDR1 and CDR2: SGHNT and YYREEE (reference sequence). The DNA of the CDR3 is TGTGCCAGCAGCCCCCGGGCCCCGGACACTGAAGCTTTCTTT. It yields the protein CASSPRAPDTEAFF.

V gene TRBV19 combines with J gene TRBJ2-2, with D hard to call. The CDR3 covers 14 residues. V lost 5 bases to trimming and J lost 2 bases, with 9 bases between them. The germline CDR1 and CDR2 sequences are LNHDA and SQIVND (reference sequence). For the CDR3, the DNA is TGTGCCAGTAGTCTTCCAGCTAACACCGGGGAGCTGTTTTTT. The encoded protein is CASSLPANTGELFF.

The chain's CDR3 is CASSLSLEGYSGYTF. DNA of the CDR3: TGTGCCAGCAGTTTATCGTTGGAGGGGTATTCGGGCTACACCTTC. V usage is TRBV27 and J usage is TRBJ1-2; TRBD1 is a possible D gene (5 bases). This CDR3 is built from 15 residues. Germline lookup yields CDR1 MNHEY and CDR2 SMNVEV (reference sequence). Trimming left V 0 bases short and J 8 bases short, with 16 bases between.

This clone came up a few times. Other DNA variants within this sample encode the same CDR3. V gene TRBV5-6 combines with J gene TRBJ2-1, with D uncertain. Germline CDR1 SGHDT, CDR2 YYEEEE. V lost 1 base and J 6 bases, leaving 2 bases between the germline ends. The CDR3 is 11 amino acids. This CDR3 reads CASSLSNEQFF. Written as DNA, the CDR3 is TGTGCCAGCAGCTTGAGCAATGAGCAGTTCTTC.

The chain couples TRBV6-1 to TRBJ1-3; a possible D gene is TRBD1 (5 bases). V shed 6 bases and J shed 0 bases, with 12 bases lying between them. The CDR3 has 15 residues. The germline V gene has CDR1 MNHNS and CDR2 SASEGT. The CDR3 region is CASSYTGVSGNTIYF. For the CDR3, the DNA is TGTGCCAGCAGCTATACAGGCGTCTCTGGAAACACCATATATTTT.

V usage is TRBV27 and J usage is TRBJ2-6; tentative D call: TRBD2 (6 bases). The CDR3 covers 15 residues. V was trimmed by 7 bases and J by 0 bases, leaving 10 bases between them. Per germline, CDR1 MNHEY and CDR2 SMNVEV (reference sequence). CDR3 residues: CASKAGRSGANVLTF. CDR3 nucleotide sequence: TGTGCCAGCAAGGCGGGACGCTCTGGGGCCAACGTCCTGACTTTC.

CDR3 residues: CASSLTGDNTEAFF. For the CDR3, the DNA is TGTGCCAGCAGTTTGACAGGGGACAACACTGAAGCTTTCTTT. V gene TRBV27 combines with J gene TRBJ1-1; TRBD1 matches at 8 bases. Germline assignment: CDR1 MNHEY and CDR2 SMNVEV (reference sequence). The CDR3 sequence is 14 residues long. V lost 3 bases and J lost 2; bases outside the gene matches: 2.

The V call is TRBV30, the J call TRBJ2-5; 7 nucleotides align to TRBD1. With V trimmed by 8 bases and J by 8 bases, 8 bases remained unmatched. This CDR3 is built from 11 residues. Germline CDR1 is GTSNPN and CDR2 is SVGIG (reference sequence). CDR3 DNA sequence: TGTGCCGGGGACAGCCCGGGTACCCAGTACTTC. This encodes CAGDSPGTQYF.

The V gene is TRBV5-1, the J gene TRBJ2-1; 8 nucleotides agree with TRBD1. The V and J ends lost 4 bases and 7 bases, in that order; junction bases with no gene match: 10. The CDR3 extends over 15 amino acids. CDR1 is SGHRS, CDR2 YFSETQ, per germline. DNA for the CDR3: TGCGCCAGCAGCCCCCAGGACAGGGCCTTGAATGAGCAGTTCTTC. It yields the protein CASSPQDRALNEQFF.

The rearrangement links TRBV7-8 to TRBJ2-5; TRBD2 matches at 9 bases. The CDR3 extends over 14 amino acids. The V gene's germline CDR1 is SGHVS and CDR2 FQNEAQ. Trimming cost V 5 bases and J 4 bases; bases outside gene matches: 5. DNA for the CDR3: TGTGCCAGCAGCCTGCGGGGGGGAGTAGAGACCCAGTACTTC. Its translation is CASSLRGGVETQYF.

The chain combines TRBV15 with TRBJ2-7, with 7 bases lining up with TRBD2. V was pared by 0 bases and J by 2 bases, with 4 bases of the junction left unmatched. The CDR3 consists of 15 residues. Germline CDR1 LNHNV, CDR2 YYDKDF (reference sequence). CDR3 DNA: TGTGCCACCAGCAGAGAGGGCGGGAGTACCTACGAGCAGTACTTC. Its protein is CATSREGGSTYEQYF.

The rearrangement uses TRBV30 and TRBJ1-2; D is possibly TRBD1 (5 bases). The length of the CDR3 is 16 residues. CDR1 GTSNPN and CDR2 SVGIG come from the germline V gene (reference sequence). Between the trimmed V and J ends, which lost 3 bases and 8 bases, there was a span of 25 bases. CDR3 bases: TGTGCCTGGAGAGGTGAAGGCACCAGGAGGACACGGGGCTACACCTTC. Translation: CAWRGEGTRRTRGYTF.

This clone has just one count. CDR3 DNA sequence: TGTGCCAGCAGCGGGAGCAATCCCTACGAGCAGTACTTC. It specifies CASSGSNPYEQYF. The gene calls are TRBV7-8 and TRBJ2-7; TRBD2 might be the D (5 bases). V lost 5 bases, J lost 2 bases, and 10 bases lay in between. CDR3 size: 13 residues. Germline CDR1 and CDR2: SGHVS and FQNEAQ.

The V gene is TRBV27, the J gene TRBJ1-2, with D perhaps TRBD1 (6 bases). Germline assignment: CDR1 MNHEY and CDR2 SMNVEV (reference sequence). The CDR3 runs 14 residues. Deletions cut 5 bases from V and 4 bases from J, with 14 bases between. The CDR3 DNA reads as TGTGCCAGCAGTAGACAGGTCCCGGGCTATGGCTACACCTTC. Translated: CASSRQVPGYGYTF.

The chain links TRBV28 to TRBJ1-2; 8 bases fit TRBD1. The CDR3 runs 16 residues. Per the germline V gene, CDR1 is MDHEN and CDR2 is SYDVKM. The V and J ends lost 3 bases and 3 bases, in that order; junction bases with no gene match: 9. The CDR3 here is CASSLLQGAGDYGYTF. The DNA for the CDR3 is TGTGCCAGCAGTTTGTTGCAGGGGGCTGGAGACTATGGCTACACCTTC.

This chain uses TRBV7-3 with TRBJ2-3; a weak D match, TRBD1 (5 bases). The ends were cut back, 6 bases at V and 2 bases at J, with 12 bases in the middle. The CDR3 is made up of 14 amino acids. The germline CDR1 and CDR2 sequences are SGHTA and FQGTGA. The CDR3 DNA follows: TGTGCCAGCAGTTCAGCAGGGAACACAGATACGCAGTATTTT. It yields the protein CASSSAGNTDTQYF. Based on the CDR3 plus reference TRBV7-3 and TRBJ2-3, the full variable domain is GAGVSQTPSNKVTEKGKYVELRCDPISGHTALYWYRQSLGQGPEFLIYFQGTGAADDSGLPNDRFFAVRPEGSVSTLKIQRTERGDSAVYLCASSSAGNTDTQYFGPGTRLTVL.

This clone was seen only once. This chain links TRBV29-1 with TRBJ1-2; unclear D gene. The germline V and J ends were trimmed by 2 bases and 0 bases, with 13 bases remaining between them. The CDR3 consists of 15 residues. Germline CDR1 and CDR2: SQVTM and ANQGSEA. The CDR3 DNA reads TGCAGCGTTGAATTACAGACCCCAGCTAACTATGGCTACACCTTC. Translating it yields CSVELQTPANYGYTF.

The chain carries TRBV29-1 and TRBJ2-7; the D gene is possibly TRBD1 (5 bases). The germline CDR1 and CDR2 sequences are SQVTM and ANQGSEA. The CDR3 loop spans 14 amino acids. V lost 2 bases and J 3 bases, leaving 14 bases between the germline ends. CDR3 coding DNA: TGCAGCGTTGAAACGGCAGGGAAGGGCTACGAGCAGTACTTC. This sequence encodes CSVETAGKGYEQYF.

The chain combines TRBV29-1 with TRBJ2-7; no definite D call. CDR1 SQVTM and CDR2 ANQGSEA come from the germline V gene. Trimming removed 3 bases at V and 0 bases at J, with 12 bases between. There are 14 residues in the CDR3. As DNA, the CDR3 is TGCAGCGTTGAGGGGTCGTGGGGCTCCTACGAGCAGTACTTC. Its translation: CSVEGSWGSYEQYF.

This clone was found once. CDR3 bases: TGTGCCAGCAGCACTAAACCGGGACTCGTCTTCTACAATGAGCAGTTCTTC. It yields the protein CASSTKPGLVFYNEQFF. The chain is built from TRBV5-6 and TRBJ2-1; tentatively, D is TRBD2 (6 bases). The CDR3 runs to 17 residues. Trimming cost V 4 bases and J 3 bases, with 20 bases left between them. The V gene's germline CDR1 is SGHDT and CDR2 YYEEEE.

The rearrangement links TRBV5-6 to TRBJ2-7; 12 positions agree with TRBD2. The CDR3 loop spans 17 amino acids. CDR1 is SGHDT, CDR2 YYEEEE, per germline. V lost 4 bases and J lost 4; bases outside the gene matches: 12. The CDR3 protein is CASSAGTSGRGLYEQYF. For the CDR3, the DNA is TGTGCCAGCAGCGCGGGGACTAGCGGGCGGGGATTGTACGAGCAGTACTTC.

This clone was seen a single time. The gene calls are TRBV7-8 and TRBJ1-2, with D maybe TRBD1 (5 bases). The CDR3 spans 16 residues. V lost 5 bases and J 4 bases, leaving 20 bases between the germline ends. Germline V gene lookup returns CDR1 SGHVS and CDR2 FQNEAQ. The CDR3 protein is CASSHTGTVPFYGYTF. The CDR3 DNA follows: TGTGCCAGCAGCCATACCGGGACCGTACCCTTCTATGGCTACACCTTC.

The J gene is TRBJ2-1, the V gene TRBV15; the D gene could be TRBD1 or TRBD2 (5 bases each). CDR1 LNHNV and CDR2 YYDKDF come from the germline V gene (reference sequence). The V gene lost 0 bases and the J gene lost 6 bases, with 12 bases spanning the gap. This CDR3 is built from 15 residues. The DNA of the CDR3 is TGTGCCACCAGCAGAGATCTTGGGGACGTCAATGAGCAGTTCTTC. Protein product: CATSRDLGDVNEQFF.

As regards this clone: In the same sample, other DNA sequences code for this CDR3. The chain uses TRBV27 and TRBJ1-1; D remains ambiguous. The V end was cut by 0 bases, the J end by 0 bases, with 2 bases between. Germline V gene data show CDR1 as MNHEY and CDR2 as SMNVEV (reference sequence). The CDR3 is made up of 13 amino acids. In DNA form, the CDR3 reads TGTGCCAGCAGTTTATCAGTGAACACTGAAGCTTTCTTT. It yields the protein CASSLSVNTEAFF.

The J gene is TRBJ1-1, the V gene TRBV5-1, with unresolved D. V was clipped by 0 bases and J by 1 base, with 10 bases between them. The CDR3 contains 15 residues. Germline CDR1 and CDR2: SGHRS and YFSETQ. CDR3 DNA: TGCGCCAGCAGCTTGGGGTGGAGCCCGAACACTGAAGCTTTCTTT. Its translation is CASSLGWSPNTEAFF.